The T cell receptor (beta chain) under discussion was sequenced for a study of metastatic and nonmetastatic thyroid tumors. Thyroid surgery took place with no prior treatment in any patient. Study-wide results and limits: Patients with malignant thyroid tumors reportedly had significantly higher TCR beta diversity than those with benign nodules, in blood and tumor.

TCRdb reassembled clones from the PCR reads with MiXCR. In the table there are roughly 7,300 clones, less than 35% of which are singletons. This CDR3 has 11 residues. CDR1 is LGHNA, CDR2 YNFKEQ, per germline. V lost 2 bases and J 5 bases, leaving 1 base between the germline ends. In regard to this clone: Its antigen remains unknown.

This receptor was identified in a female donor with papillary thyroid cancer or a benign thyroid nodule (not recorded which). Some clones in this sample may be carry-over from other donors' samples. This sequence joins TRBV4-2 and TRBJ2-1, with unresolved D. Sequenced input: tumor tissue. The CDR3 reads CASSQNNEQFF. In nucleotides, the CDR3 is TGTGCCAGCAGCCAAAACAATGAGCAGTTCTTC.